This is a list of T cell receptor beta chains from one sample in a study of blood T cell repertoires in COVID-19. The repertoire was sequenced with immunoSEQ multiplex PCR; TCRdb's copy has only in-frame clones and lacks some. The sample contains about 160,000 clones, 89% of which appear only once. Sample: peripheral blood. The receptors shown here come from a man between 60 and 70 years old with acute or convalescent COVID-19. The conserved cysteine and the conserved F or W are not part of the CDR3 here. Each record gives: J gene, V gene, D gene, CDR3 protein. The D gene is left open where the match is weak.

J: TRBJ1-1; V: TRBV6-5; D: TRBD1; CDR3: ASLNSPTGGTEAF
J: TRBJ2-5; V: TRBV19; D: NA; CDR3: ASSPRVFETQY
J: TRBJ2-1; V: TRBV4-2; D: TRBD2; CDR3: ASSALAVNEQF
J: TRBJ1-2; V: TRBV27; D: NA; CDR3: ASSFRSGNYGYT
J: TRBJ1-6; V: TRBV9; D: TRBD1; CDR3: ASSLQGAGNPLH
J: TRBJ2-3; V: TRBV9; D: NA; CDR3: ASSPNSADTQY
J: TRBJ2-6; V: TRBV5-1; D: TRBD1; CDR3: ASSLGQGISGANVLT
J: TRBJ1-5; V: TRBV7-2; D: NA; CDR3: ASSSQRAQGKPQH
J: TRBJ2-1; V: TRBV11-2; D: TRBD1; CDR3: ASSSLQGARNEQF
J: TRBJ2-2; V: TRBV7-9; D: TRBD1; CDR3: ASSPPGQVGPGELF
J: TRBJ1-5; V: TRBV18; D: NA; CDR3: ASSPGAGNQPQH
J: TRBJ1-6; V: TRBV27; D: TRBD1; CDR3: ASSPGTGAHRPLH
J: TRBJ2-7; V: TRBV19; D: NA; CDR3: GTGPYEQY